A selection of T cell receptor beta chains follows, all from one sample in a study of cytomegalovirus exposure and HLA in healthy donors. Sequencing used immunoSEQ multiplex PCR; TCRdb keeps in-frame clones, though not all of them. The sample has 150,000 to 250,000 clones; around 80% are singletons. Sequencing was done on a sample of PBMCs. All receptors derive from a man aged 25 to 40 in good health and CMV-seronegative. Both conserved end residues are part of each CDR3.

v_call	cdr3_aa
TRBV7-9	CASSKPGGGFEQYF
TRBV14	CASSPRQGLWEGEAFF
TRBV7-8	CASSLVRGFSSGDEQYF
TRBV19	CASSMTSGNKNIQYF
TRBV10-2	CASTDAGGQRSYEQYF
TRBV11-1	CASSPATVGGSPLHF
TRBV2	CASRRGFLAEAFF
TRBV5-8	CASNLGLKNTGELFF
TRBV4-2	CASSQEQGAPYEQYF
TRBV29-1	CSVEWEWSYNEQFF
TRBV5-4	CASSLAQGQGYGYTF
TRBV7-2	CASSPSTVQETQYF
TRBV18	CASSPEQGSYNEQFF
TRBV5-6	CAEGRAGGTDTQYF
TRBV19	CASSIAQTAYSNQPQHF
TRBV27	CASSLPRDRAIYEQYF
TRBV5-5	CASSDRGEKLFF
TRBV28	CASSARQGGRRTEAFF
TRBV28	CASSWRGTEAFF
TRBV5-1	CASSLDPGDVWAGELFF
TRBV7-9	CSSSSSKNIQYF
TRBV4-1	CASSQVWTPYNEQFF
TRBV5-4	CASSLDSYGYTF
TRBV6-5	CASSYSPSGNEQYF
TRBV30	CALRSVGGTSYNSPLHF
TRBV6-6	CASSGDRDNQPQHF
TRBV27	CASSLRRATNEKLFF
TRBV15	CATSRDSREQPQHF
TRBV6-5	CASSYGTSGSYEQYF
TRBV4-1	CASSQGAHTEAFF
TRBV5-1	CASSYTGAGELFF
TRBV5-1	CASSLVSSYNEQFF
TRBV10-3	CAIRASSLTYEQYF
TRBV11-2	CASSSQTGTTMNTEAFF
TRBV4-1	CASSPRGTGGSNEQFF
TRBV28	CASSLLAGVNEQFF
TRBV27	CASSLGAGWNSPLHF
TRBV29-1	CTAGTDTQYF
TRBV4-1	CASSQDPRGRRDTEAFF
TRBV27	CASCRPGQGETQYF
TRBV6-6	CASSYSAGSTDTQYF
TRBV19	CASMSPGSYNEQFF
TRBV5-1	CASSFRTIPYNEQFF
TRBV29-1	CSVEDRESPAAAGNYGYTF
TRBV7-9	CASSLEPAGLQETQYF
TRBV6-1	CASTPGSSYNEQFF
TRBV5-4	CASSPALAASYEQYF
TRBV11-2	CASSIAGTATYEQYF